These 9 T cell receptor beta chains came from one sample sequenced in a study of T cell changes during pregnancy in multiple sclerosis (dated 2019 in TCRdb). The library was built by means of the immunoSEQ multiplex PCR assay. What TCRdb holds here is the immuneACCESS table cut down to in-frame rearrangements. Part of the clones is not present; checked against another copy, under half of the missing clones reflect an unresolved V gene, and the others are unexplained. This sample comprises 90,000 to 130,000 clones, 90% to 95% of them detected only once. About 1.5% of the sample lies in the top ten. The sequences come from peripheral blood, collected in the third trimester of pregnancy. Receptors were obtained from a female donor with multiple sclerosis, enrolled in a pregnancy study.

V gene TRBV5-4 combines with J gene TRBJ2-1, with D unresolved. V lost 4 bases and J lost 9, with 17 bases in between. CDR1 and CDR2 from the germline V gene are SGHNT and YYREEE (reference sequence). The CDR3 is made up of 14 amino acids. DNA for the CDR3: TGTGCCAGCAGCGTAAGCCCGCAGGTACCTGAGCAGTTCTTC. Translating gives CASSVSPQVPEQFF.

The chain couples TRBV7-9 to TRBJ1-2, with 7 bases that match TRBD1. Germline assignment: CDR1 SEHNR and CDR2 FQNEAQ (reference sequence). This CDR3 has 16 amino acids. The V and J ends lost 5 bases and 3 bases, in that order; junction bases with no gene match: 12. The CDR3, as DNA: TGTGCCAGCAGCGGAACTGACAGGGTTCATGACTATGGCTACACCTTC. It yields the protein CASSGTDRVHDYGYTF.

The V gene is TRBV6-1, the J gene TRBJ1-2, with TRBD1 matching 10 bases. This CDR3 comprises 13 residues. V dropped 10 bases and J dropped 5; count of bases not matched to a gene: 7. CDR1 is MNHNS, CDR2 SASEGT, per germline. The CDR3 sequence is CANLDRGSYGYTF. DNA of the CDR3: TGTGCCAACTTGGACAGGGGGAGTTATGGCTACACCTTC.

The CDR3 loop reads CASSFSSGRARETQYF. DNA for the CDR3: TGCGCCAGCAGCTTCTCTAGCGGGAGGGCCAGGGAGACCCAGTACTTC. V usage is TRBV5-1 and J usage is TRBJ2-5; 12 positions agree with TRBD2. J gave up 5 bases and V 2 bases, and 7 bases lay outside the gene matches. The V gene's germline CDR1 is SGHRS and CDR2 YFSETQ. The CDR3 covers 16 residues.

The chain links TRBV19 to TRBJ2-5; tentative D call: TRBD2 (6 bases). With 7 bases removed from V and 2 bases from J, the gap between germline ends came to 14 bases. This CDR3 region has 14 residues. Per germline, CDR1 LNHDA and CDR2 SQIVND (reference sequence). As DNA, the CDR3 is TGTGCCAGTAAACTTGTAGCGGATCAAGAGACCCAGTACTTC. Its protein is CASKLVADQETQYF.

The chain combines TRBV2 with TRBJ2-1; 8 positions agree with TRBD2. Germline trimming cut 0 bases from V and 5 bases from J; bases unmatched to any gene: 6. The CDR3 is 16 amino acids. Germline CDR1 SNHLY, CDR2 FYNNEI. The CDR3 bases are TGTGCCAGCAGTGAAGCGGGGCTAGCGGGTGACAATGAGCAGTTCTTC. It encodes CASSEAGLAGDNEQFF.

The chain carries TRBV28 and TRBJ2-7; D uncertain. Germline V gene data show CDR1 as MDHEN and CDR2 as SYDVKM. CDR3 length: 13 residues. V was cut by 2 bases and J by 6 bases, with 11 bases left in between. DNA for the CDR3: TGTGCCAGCAGTTTAGCCCTGATTAGCGAGCAGTACTTC. As protein: CASSLALISEQYF. The whole variable domain, remainder taken from reference TRBV28 and TRBJ2-7, is DVKVTQSSRYLVKRTGEKVFLECVQDMDHENMFWYRQDPGLGLRLIYFSYDVKMKEKGDIPEGYSVSREKKERFSLILESASTNQTSMYLCASSLALISEQYFGPGTRLTVT.

The chain couples TRBV7-3 to TRBJ2-3; perhaps TRBD2 as D (6 bases). The CDR3 spans 15 residues. Germline V gives CDR1 SGHTA, CDR2 FQGTGA. Trimming stripped 5 bases from V and 6 bases from J, with 18 bases between. Here the CDR3 reads CASSAGLQRADTQYF. The CDR3 region has the DNA TGTGCCAGCAGCGCGGGGCTACAGCGGGCGGATACGCAGTATTTT.

There are a few counts of this clone. The chain employs TRBV30 and TRBJ1-5; D remains ambiguous. The V and J ends lost 4 bases and 7 bases respectively, with 14 bases between them. Per the germline V gene, CDR1 is GTSNPN and CDR2 is SVGIG (reference sequence). This CDR3 is 13 amino acids long. The CDR3: CAWTDKVAQPQHF. The CDR3 coding sequence is TGTGCCTGGACTGATAAGGTAGCCCAGCCCCAGCATTTT.